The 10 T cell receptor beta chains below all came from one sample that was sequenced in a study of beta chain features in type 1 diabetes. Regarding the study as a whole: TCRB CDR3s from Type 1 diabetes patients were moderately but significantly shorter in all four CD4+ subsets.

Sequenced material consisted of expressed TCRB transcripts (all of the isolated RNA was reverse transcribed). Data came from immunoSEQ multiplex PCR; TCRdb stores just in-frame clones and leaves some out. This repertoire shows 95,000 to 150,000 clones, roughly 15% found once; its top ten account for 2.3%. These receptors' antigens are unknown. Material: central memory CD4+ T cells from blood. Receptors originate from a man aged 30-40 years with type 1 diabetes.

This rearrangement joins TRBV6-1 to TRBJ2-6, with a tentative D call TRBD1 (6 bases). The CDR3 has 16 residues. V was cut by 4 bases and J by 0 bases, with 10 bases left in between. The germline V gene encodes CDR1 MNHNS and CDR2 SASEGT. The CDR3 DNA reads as TGTGCCAGCAGTGTACAGGGCAGCTCTGGGGCCAACGTCCTGACTTTC. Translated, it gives CASSVQGSSGANVLTF.

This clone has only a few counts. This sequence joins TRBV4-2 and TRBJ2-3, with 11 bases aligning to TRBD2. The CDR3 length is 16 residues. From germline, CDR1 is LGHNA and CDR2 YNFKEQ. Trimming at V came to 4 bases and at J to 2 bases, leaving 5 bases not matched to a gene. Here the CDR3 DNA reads TGTGCCAGCAGCCCGGGTAGCGGGGGGGCCACAGATACGCAGTATTTT. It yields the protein CASSPGSGGATDTQYF.

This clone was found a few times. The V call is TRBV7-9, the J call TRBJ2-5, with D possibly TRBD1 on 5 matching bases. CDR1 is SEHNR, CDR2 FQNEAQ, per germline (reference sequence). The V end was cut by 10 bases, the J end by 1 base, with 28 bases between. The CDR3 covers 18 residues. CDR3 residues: CAIPKLGPSSEVQETQYF. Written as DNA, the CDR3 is TGTGCCATCCCTAAACTGGGGCCGTCTAGTGAGGTCCAAGAGACCCAGTACTTC.

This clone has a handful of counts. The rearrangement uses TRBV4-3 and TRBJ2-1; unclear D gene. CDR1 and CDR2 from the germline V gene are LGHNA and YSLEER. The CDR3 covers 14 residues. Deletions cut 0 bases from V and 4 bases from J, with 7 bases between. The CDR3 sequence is CASSQDRGYNEQFF. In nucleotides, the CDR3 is TGCGCCAGCAGCCAAGATCGAGGATACAATGAGCAGTTCTTC.

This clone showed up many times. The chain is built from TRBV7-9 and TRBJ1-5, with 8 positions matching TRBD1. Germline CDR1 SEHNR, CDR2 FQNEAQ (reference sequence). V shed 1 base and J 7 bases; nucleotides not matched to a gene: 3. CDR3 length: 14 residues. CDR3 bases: TGTGCCAGCAGCTTAGGGACAGGGAAACAGCCCCAGCATTTT. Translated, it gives CASSLGTGKQPQHF.

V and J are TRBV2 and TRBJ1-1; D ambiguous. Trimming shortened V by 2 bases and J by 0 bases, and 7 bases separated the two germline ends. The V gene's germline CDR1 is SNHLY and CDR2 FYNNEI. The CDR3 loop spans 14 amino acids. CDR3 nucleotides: TGTGCCAGCAGTGAAAGGCTGATGAACACTGAAGCTTTCTTT. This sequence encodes CASSERLMNTEAFF.

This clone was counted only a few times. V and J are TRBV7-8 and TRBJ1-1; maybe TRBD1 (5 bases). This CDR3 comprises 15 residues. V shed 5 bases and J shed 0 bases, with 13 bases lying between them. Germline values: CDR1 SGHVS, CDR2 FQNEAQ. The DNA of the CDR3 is TGTGCCAGCAGCCTAAAGAGACAGTTGAACACTGAAGCTTTCTTT. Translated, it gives CASSLKRQLNTEAFF.

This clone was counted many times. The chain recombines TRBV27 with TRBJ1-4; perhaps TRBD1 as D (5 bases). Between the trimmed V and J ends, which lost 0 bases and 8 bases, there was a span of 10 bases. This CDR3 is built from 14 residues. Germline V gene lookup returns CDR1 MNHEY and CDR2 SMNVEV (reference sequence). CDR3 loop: CASSLSGHREKLFF. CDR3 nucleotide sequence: TGTGCCAGCAGTTTATCTGGACATAGAGAAAAACTGTTTTTT. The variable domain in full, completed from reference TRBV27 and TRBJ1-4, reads EAQVTQNPRYLITVTGKKLTVTCSQNMNHEYMSWYRQDPGLGLRQIYYSMNVEVTDKGDVPEGYKVSRKEKRNFPLILESPSPNQTSLYFCASSLSGHREKLFFGSGTQLSVL.

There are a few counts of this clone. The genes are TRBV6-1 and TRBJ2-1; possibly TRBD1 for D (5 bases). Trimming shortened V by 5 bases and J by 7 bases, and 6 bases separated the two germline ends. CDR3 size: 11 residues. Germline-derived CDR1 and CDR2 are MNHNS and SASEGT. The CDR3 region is CASSYRNEQFF. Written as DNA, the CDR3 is TGTGCCAGCAGTTACAGGAATGAGCAGTTCTTC.

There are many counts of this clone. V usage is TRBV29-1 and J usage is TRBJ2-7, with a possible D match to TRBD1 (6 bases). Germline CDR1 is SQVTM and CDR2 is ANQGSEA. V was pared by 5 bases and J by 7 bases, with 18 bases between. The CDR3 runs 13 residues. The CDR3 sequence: CSVKTGPPGEQYF. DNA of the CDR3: TGCAGCGTTAAGACAGGCCCGCCTGGGGAGCAGTACTTC.